This T cell receptor (beta chain) appears in the sequencing data of a study of blood T cell repertoires in COVID-19. TCRdb keeps only in-frame clones here, not all; method: immunoSEQ multiplex PCR. The sample has approximately 470,000 clones; about nine tenths are singletons. The CDR3 sequence is 13 residues long. The germline V and J ends were trimmed by 5 bases and 1 base, with 9 bases remaining between them. CDR1 is GTSNPN and CDR2 is SVGIG in the germline V gene (reference sequence). The sequence was collected from a woman aged 18-29 years who had recovered from COVID-19. The chain has TRBV30 and TRBJ2-4; tentative D call: TRBD1 (5 bases). The sequencing input was PBMCs or T cells enriched from blood (not recorded which). In DNA form, the CDR3 reads TGTGCCTGGGACAGCTCGGCCAAAAACATTCAGTACTTC. Protein: CAWDSSAKNIQYF.